Listed here are 12 T cell receptor beta chains from one sample, sequenced in a study of PD-L1 blockade in urothelial cancer. The time point here: pretreatment peripheral blood. Data came from immunoSEQ multiplex PCR; TCRdb stores just in-frame clones and leaves some out. The sample lists under 95,000 clones, around 83% occurring once. The sample consisted of PBMCs, taken around atezolizumab (anti-PD-L1) treatment. The receptors here all came from a man aged 55-75 years with urothelial cancer.

The J gene is TRBJ1-4, the V gene TRBV18; TRBD1 is a possible D gene (5 bases). Germline lookup yields CDR1 KGHSH and CDR2 LQKENI. The V end lost 4 bases, the J end lost 5 bases, and 17 bases lay between the germline ends. The CDR3 runs 16 residues. DNA of the CDR3: TGTGCCAGCTCACTGATCGGGGGAGAATCGAATGAAAAACTGTTTTTT. As protein: CASSLIGGESNEKLFF.

The gene calls are TRBV7-9 and TRBJ1-1; 11 bases are shared with TRBD1. The CDR3 is 15 residues long. The V segment lost 5 bases and the J segment 6 bases; nucleotides outside the gene matches: 8. The germline gives CDR1 SEHNR, CDR2 FQNEAQ (reference sequence). The CDR3, as DNA: TGTGCCAGCAGCAACCTCCGGGACAGGGGGTCTGAAGCTTTCTTT. It translates to CASSNLRDRGSEAFF. The variable domain in full, with the rest retrieved from reference TRBV7-9 and TRBJ1-1, is DTGVSQNPRHKITKRGQNVTFRCDPISEHNRLYWYRQTLGQGPEFLTYFQNEAQLEKSRLLSDRFSAERPKGSFSTLEIQRTEQGDSAMYLCASSNLRDRGSEAFFGQGTRLTVV.

This rearrangement joins TRBV7-2 to TRBJ1-1, with D tentatively TRBD1 (6 bases). The germline V and J ends were trimmed by 1 base and 4 bases, with 7 bases remaining between them. This CDR3 has 13 residues. The V gene's germline CDR1 is SGHTA and CDR2 FQGNSA. The CDR3, as DNA: TGTGCCAGCAGCTTAGGGACAGCCACTGAAGCTTTCTTT. This gives the protein CASSLGTATEAFF.

V is TRBV2 and J is TRBJ2-3, with 10 positions matching TRBD2. Germline lookup yields CDR1 SNHLY and CDR2 FYNNEI. Trimming took 6 bases from V and 4 from J; bases not matched to a gene: 7. This CDR3 is built from 15 residues. This CDR3 is CASRATSGYSDTQYF. The CDR3 DNA follows: TGTGCCAGCAGAGCGACTAGCGGGTACTCAGATACGCAGTATTTT.

The V and J genes are TRBV10-3 and TRBJ1-1; D not certain. Trimming took off 0 bases at V and 0 bases at J, with 8 bases between the two ends. CDR1 and CDR2 (germline): ENHRY, SYGVKD. The CDR3 covers 15 residues. The CDR3 bases are TGTGCCATCAGTGAGTCCTGGGCCATGAACACTGAAGCTTTCTTT. Its protein is CAISESWAMNTEAFF.

The CDR3 region has the DNA TGTGCCAGTAGTGATTTTCAACCAGGGGGGCAAGAGACCCAGTACTTC. It specifies CASSDFQPGGQETQYF. V and J are TRBV19 and TRBJ2-5, with D possibly being TRBD1 (7 bases). V lost 5 bases, J lost 2 bases, and 18 bases lay in between. CDR1 LNHDA and CDR2 SQIVND come from the germline V gene (reference sequence). This CDR3 region has 16 residues.

The chain employs TRBV29-1 and TRBJ2-7, with 11 bases that match TRBD1. The CDR3 sequence is 15 residues long. Trimming took 5 bases from V and 3 from J; bases not matched to a gene: 9. In germline, CDR1 is SQVTM, CDR2 ANQGSEA. DNA of the CDR3: TGCAGCGTTAAAAGGGGACAGGGGGAGGGCTACGAGCAGTACTTC. It yields the protein CSVKRGQGEGYEQYF.

The chain couples TRBV5-1 to TRBJ2-2, with D tentatively TRBD2 (6 bases). The V gene lost 4 bases and the J gene lost 2 bases, with 12 bases spanning the gap. Germline loops: CDR1 SGHRS, CDR2 YFSETQ. The CDR3 is 15 residues long. CDR3 in amino acids: CASSRGTGNTGELFF. CDR3 nucleotide sequence: TGCGCCAGCAGCCGCGGGACCGGAAACACCGGGGAGCTGTTTTTT.

The genes are TRBV9 and TRBJ2-3; a weak D match, TRBD2 (6 bases). Trimming stripped 0 bases from V and 2 bases from J, with 10 bases between. The germline CDR1 and CDR2 sequences are SGDLS and YYNGEE. The CDR3 covers 15 residues. Here the CDR3 reads CASSVDWTTTDTQYF. The CDR3 nucleotides are TGTGCCAGCAGCGTAGATTGGACTACCACAGATACGCAGTATTTT.

The chain is built from TRBV5-4 and TRBJ1-2; D is undetermined. Trimming removed 2 bases from V and 3 bases from J, with 5 bases in between. Germline V gives CDR1 SGHNT, CDR2 YYREEE (reference sequence). CDR3 length: 12 residues. The CDR3: CASSLHYYGYTF. CDR3 in DNA: TGTGCCAGCAGCTTACATTACTATGGCTACACCTTC.

The chain joins TRBV5-6 to TRBJ2-6; D gene ambiguous. V was clipped by 4 bases and J by 2 bases, with 10 bases between them. CDR1 is SGHDT and CDR2 is YYEEEE in the germline V gene. There are 15 residues in the CDR3. The CDR3 sequence: CASSPMRTGANVLTF. The CDR3 coding sequence is TGTGCCAGCAGCCCTATGAGGACTGGGGCCAACGTCCTGACTTTC.

The CDR3 nucleotides are TGCGCCAGCAGCCAAGATTGGGGACAGGGGCCCCGGAGGGGCTATGGCTACACCTTC. Translated, it gives CASSQDWGQGPRRGYGYTF. The V gene is TRBV4-3, the J gene TRBJ1-2; 10 nucleotides match TRBD1. Per the germline V gene, CDR1 is LGHNA and CDR2 is YSLEER. The CDR3 is 19 residues long. J gave up 4 bases and V 0 bases, and 14 bases lay outside the gene matches.